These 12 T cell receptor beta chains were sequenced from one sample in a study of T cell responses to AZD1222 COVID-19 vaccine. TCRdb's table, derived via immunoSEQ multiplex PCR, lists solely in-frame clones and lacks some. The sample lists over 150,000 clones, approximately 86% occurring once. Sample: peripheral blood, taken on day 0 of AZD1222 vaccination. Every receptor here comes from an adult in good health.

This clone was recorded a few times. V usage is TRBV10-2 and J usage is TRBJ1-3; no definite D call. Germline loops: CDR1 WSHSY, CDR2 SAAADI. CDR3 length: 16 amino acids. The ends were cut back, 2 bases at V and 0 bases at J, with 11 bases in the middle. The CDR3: CASSEEPALSGNTIYF. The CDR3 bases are TGCGCCAGCAGTGAGGAACCGGCCCTCTCTGGAAACACCATATATTTT.

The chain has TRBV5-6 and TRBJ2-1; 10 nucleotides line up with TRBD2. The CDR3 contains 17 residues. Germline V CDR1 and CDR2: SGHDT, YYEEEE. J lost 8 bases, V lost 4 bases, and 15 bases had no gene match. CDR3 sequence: CASSPGLADTRAHEQFF. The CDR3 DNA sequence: TGTGCCAGCAGCCCAGGACTAGCGGATACACGAGCCCATGAGCAGTTCTTC.

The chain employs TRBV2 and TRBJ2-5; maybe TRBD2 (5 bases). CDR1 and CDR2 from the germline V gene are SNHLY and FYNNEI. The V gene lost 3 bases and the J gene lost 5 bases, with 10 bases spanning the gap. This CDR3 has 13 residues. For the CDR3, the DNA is TGTGCCAGCAGTGATTTGAGAGGGGAGACCCAGTACTTC. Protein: CASSDLRGETQYF.

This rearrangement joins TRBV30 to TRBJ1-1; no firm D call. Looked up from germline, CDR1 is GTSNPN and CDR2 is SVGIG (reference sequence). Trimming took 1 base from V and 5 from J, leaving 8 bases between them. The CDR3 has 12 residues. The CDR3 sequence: CAWSDMGTEAFF. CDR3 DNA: TGTGCCTGGAGTGATATGGGGACTGAAGCTTTCTTT.

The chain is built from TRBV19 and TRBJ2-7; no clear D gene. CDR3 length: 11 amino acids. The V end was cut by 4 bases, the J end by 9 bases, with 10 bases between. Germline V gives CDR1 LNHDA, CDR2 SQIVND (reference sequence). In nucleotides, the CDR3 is TGTGCCAGTAGTACCCCGATGGTGCAGTACTTC. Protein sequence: CASSTPMVQYF.

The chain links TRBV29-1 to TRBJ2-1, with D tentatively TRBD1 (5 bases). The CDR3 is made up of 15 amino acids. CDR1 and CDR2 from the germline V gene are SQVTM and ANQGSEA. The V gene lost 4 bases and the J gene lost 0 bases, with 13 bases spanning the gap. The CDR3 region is CSVGSRVSSYNEQFF. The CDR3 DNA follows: TGCAGCGTTGGGAGCAGGGTGAGCTCCTACAATGAGCAGTTCTTC.

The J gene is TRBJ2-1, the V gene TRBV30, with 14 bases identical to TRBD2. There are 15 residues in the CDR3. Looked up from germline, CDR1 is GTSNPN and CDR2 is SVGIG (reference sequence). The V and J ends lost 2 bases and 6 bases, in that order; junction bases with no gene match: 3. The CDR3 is CAWSPGLAGVNEQFF. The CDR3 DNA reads TGTGCCTGGAGTCCGGGACTAGCGGGAGTCAATGAGCAGTTCTTC.

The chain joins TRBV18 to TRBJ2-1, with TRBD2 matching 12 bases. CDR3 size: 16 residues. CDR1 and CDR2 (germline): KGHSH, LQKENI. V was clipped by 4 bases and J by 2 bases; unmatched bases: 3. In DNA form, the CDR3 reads TGTGCCAGCTCACTTCGGACTAGCGGGACCTACAATGAGCAGTTCTTC. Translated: CASSLRTSGTYNEQFF.

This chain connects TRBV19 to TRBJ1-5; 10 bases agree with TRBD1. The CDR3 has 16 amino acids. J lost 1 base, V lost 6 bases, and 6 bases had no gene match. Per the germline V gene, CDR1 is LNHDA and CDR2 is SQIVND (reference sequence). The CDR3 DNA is TGTGCCAGTAGCCGGGACAGGGGAAGGAGCAATCAGCCCCAGCATTTT. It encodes CASSRDRGRSNQPQHF.

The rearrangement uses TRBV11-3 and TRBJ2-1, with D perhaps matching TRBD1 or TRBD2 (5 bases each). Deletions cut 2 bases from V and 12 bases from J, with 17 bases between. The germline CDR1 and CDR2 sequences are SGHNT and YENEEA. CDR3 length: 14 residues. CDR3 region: CASSLTTGAGGQFF. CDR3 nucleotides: TGTGCCAGCAGCTTAACAACCGGGGCGGGCGGGCAGTTCTTC.

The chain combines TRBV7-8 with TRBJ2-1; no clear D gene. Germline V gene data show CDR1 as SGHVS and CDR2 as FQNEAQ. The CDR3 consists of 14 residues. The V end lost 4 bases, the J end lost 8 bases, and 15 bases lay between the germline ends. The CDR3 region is CASSSLAEGYEQFF. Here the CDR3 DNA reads TGTGCCAGCAGCTCCCTGGCCGAAGGGTATGAGCAGTTCTTC. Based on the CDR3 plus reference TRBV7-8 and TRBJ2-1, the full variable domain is GAGVSQSPRYKVAKRGQDVALRCDPISGHVSLFWYQQALGQGPEFLTYFQNEAQLDKSGLPSDRFFAERPEGSVSTLKIQRTQQEDSAVYLCASSSLAEGYEQFFGPGTRLTVL.

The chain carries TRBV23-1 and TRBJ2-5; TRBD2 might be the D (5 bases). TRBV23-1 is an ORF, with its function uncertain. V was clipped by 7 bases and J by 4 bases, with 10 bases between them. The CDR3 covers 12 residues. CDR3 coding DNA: TGCGCCAGCACGGGATTAGGAGAGACCCAGTACTTC. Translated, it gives CASTGLGETQYF.